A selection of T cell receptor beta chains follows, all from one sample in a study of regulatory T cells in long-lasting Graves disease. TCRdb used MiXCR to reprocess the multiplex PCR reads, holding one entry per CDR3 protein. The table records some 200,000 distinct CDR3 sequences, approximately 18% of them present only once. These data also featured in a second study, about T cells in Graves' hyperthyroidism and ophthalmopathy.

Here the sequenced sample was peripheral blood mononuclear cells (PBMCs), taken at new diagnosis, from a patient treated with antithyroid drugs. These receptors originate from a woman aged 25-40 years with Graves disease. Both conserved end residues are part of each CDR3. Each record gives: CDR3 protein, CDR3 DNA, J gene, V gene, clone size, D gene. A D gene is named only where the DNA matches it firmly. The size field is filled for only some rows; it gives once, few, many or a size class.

CDR3aa: CASSIAISYTF
CDR3nt: TGTGCCAGTAGTATCGCGATTTCCTACACCTTC
j_gene: TRBJ1-2
v_gene: TRBV19
abundance: few
d_gene: .

CDR3aa: CASSWDSLNTEAFF
CDR3nt: TGTGCCAGCAGCTGGGACTCATTGAACACTGAAGCTTTCTTT
j_gene: TRBJ1-1
v_gene: TRBV12-3/TRBV12-4
abundance: .
d_gene: .

CDR3aa: CASSQGRTHLDGQYF
CDR3nt: TGTGCCAGCAGCCAGGGACGGACCCATCTGGACGGGCAGTACTTC
j_gene: TRBJ2-7
v_gene: TRBV11-2
abundance: .
d_gene: .

CDR3aa: CATSSLGISEAFF
CDR3nt: TGTGCCACCAGCTCCCTTGGCATCTCCGAAGCTTTCTTT
j_gene: TRBJ1-1
v_gene: TRBV15
abundance: .
d_gene: .

CDR3aa: CASSLPSGRTSSYNEQFF
CDR3nt: TGTGCCAGCAGTCTGCCTAGCGGGAGGACGAGCTCCTACAATGAGCAGTTCTTC
j_gene: TRBJ2-1
v_gene: TRBV2
abundance: .
d_gene: TRBD2

CDR3aa: CAISESRQPQHF
CDR3nt: TGTGCCATCAGTGAGTCGAGGCAGCCCCAGCATTTT
j_gene: TRBJ1-5
v_gene: TRBV10-3
abundance: many
d_gene: .

CDR3aa: CASSLGTWGREAGYTF
CDR3nt: TGTGCCAGCAGTTTAGGGACTTGGGGCAGGGAAGCTGGCTACACCTTC
j_gene: TRBJ1-2
v_gene: TRBV12-3/TRBV12-4
abundance: .
d_gene: .

CDR3aa: CASSVAERNVYNEQFF
CDR3nt: TGTGCCAGCAGCGTAGCGGAGCGGAACGTCTACAATGAGCAGTTCTTC
j_gene: TRBJ2-1
v_gene: TRBV9
abundance: few
d_gene: .

CDR3aa: CASSLTGGAEAFF
CDR3nt: TGTGCCAGCAGCCTTACAGGGGGGGCTGAAGCTTTCTTT
j_gene: TRBJ1-1
v_gene: TRBV28
abundance: many
d_gene: TRBD1

CDR3aa: CASITRDKAFF
CDR3nt: TGTGCCAGCATAACCCGGGACAAGGCTTTCTTT
j_gene: TRBJ1-1
v_gene: TRBV12-3/TRBV12-4
abundance: many
d_gene: .

CDR3aa: CASRRDPRNKAFF
CDR3nt: TGTGCCAGTAGACGGGACCCGAGGAATAAAGCTTTCTTT
j_gene: TRBJ1-1
v_gene: TRBV19
abundance: many
d_gene: .